The 7 T cell receptor beta chains given below trace back to one sample, sequenced in a study of vaccination and CD4 T cells after COVID-19. The Oncomine TCR Beta short-read assay generated sequence data from the DNA of cultured CD4+ T cells. Researchers extracted genomic DNA from CD4+ T cells that had been cultured. TCRdb recomputed calls from the PCR reads with MiXCR, one row per CDR3 protein. Found here are around 9,300 distinct CDR3 sequences, approximately 38% of them singletons; the top ten hold around a quarter. The treatment here: approximately nine-day PBMC culture with coronavirus spike peptide pools or control peptides (ViraFEST assay). Researchers collected the unexposed donor's CD4+ T cells before the COVID-19 pandemic (2011-2018). These TCRs are of unknown antigen specificity. Sequenced sample: CD4+ T cells from blood, cultured in vitro. These TCRs come from a human donor in good health.

This clonotype was counted between two and nine times. The chain couples TRBV24-1 to TRBJ2-7, with D unclear. Germline V gene data show CDR1 as KGHDR and CDR2 as SFDVKD. Trimming pared 2 bases from V and 3 bases from J, leaving 10 bases between. The CDR3 is 14 residues long. The CDR3 loop is CATSDSRTDYEQYF. The CDR3, as DNA: TGTGCCACCAGTGATTCCCGGACGGACTACGAGCAGTACTTC.

This clonotype was counted a few times. This chain links TRBV19 with TRBJ2-5; a weak D match, TRBD2 (5 bases). The CDR3 consists of 13 residues. V gave up 5 bases and J gave up 2 bases, with 9 bases separating them. CDR1 and CDR2 (germline): LNHDA, SQIVND (reference sequence). CDR3 in amino acids: CASSWTAQETQYF. CDR3 coding DNA: TGTGCCAGTAGTTGGACTGCTCAAGAGACCCAGTACTTC.

This clonotype was counted only a few times. The chain carries TRBV28 and TRBJ2-7, with D perhaps TRBD1 (7 bases). Trimming took off 5 bases at V and 11 bases at J, with 16 bases between the two ends. This CDR3 is 12 amino acids long. CDR1 and CDR2 (germline): MDHEN, SYDVKM. Here the CDR3 DNA reads TGTGCCAGCAGTCGAACCACAGGGGAGGAGTACTTC. It encodes CASSRTTGEEYF.

This rearrangement joins TRBV2 to TRBJ2-5; D gene ambiguous. The CDR3 consists of 13 residues. Germline assignment: CDR1 SNHLY and CDR2 FYNNEI. V lost 5 bases, J lost 7 bases, and 14 bases lay in between. In nucleotides, the CDR3 is TGTGCCAGCAGTCCAGGACCTCGGGTGACCCAGTACTTC. Amino acids: CASSPGPRVTQYF.

The rearrangement joins TRBV28 to TRBJ2-7; 9 bases fit TRBD2. V lost 5 bases, J lost 2 bases, and 7 bases stayed unmatched. Germline values: CDR1 MDHEN, CDR2 SYDVKM. The CDR3 length is 15 residues. Here the CDR3 DNA reads TGTGCCAGCAGTCAAGGACTAGCGCCTCCCTACGAGCAGTACTTC. Translation: CASSQGLAPPYEQYF. Full variable domain (remainder filled in from reference TRBV28 and TRBJ2-7): DVKVTQSSRYLVKRTGEKVFLECVQDMDHENMFWYRQDPGLGLRLIYFSYDVKMKEKGDIPEGYSVSREKKERFSLILESASTNQTSMYLCASSQGLAPPYEQYFGPGTRLTVT.

V gene TRBV20-1 combines with J gene TRBJ1-4; maybe TRBD1 (6 bases). V lost 3 bases and J lost 6, with 11 bases in between. The CDR3 extends over 13 amino acids. Germline-derived CDR1 and CDR2 are DFQATT and SNEGSKA (reference sequence). CDR3 in amino acids: CSASRDIYEKLFF. In nucleotides, the CDR3 is TGCAGTGCTAGCAGGGACATTTATGAAAAACTGTTTTTT.

The rearrangement links TRBV4-2 to TRBJ1-6, with 9 bases that match TRBD1. Germline loops: CDR1 LGHNA, CDR2 YNFKEQ. The CDR3 length is 15 residues. V shed 0 bases and J 7 bases; nucleotides not matched to a gene: 1. CDR3: CASSQEDRGNSPLHF. The CDR3 DNA reads as TGTGCCAGCAGCCAAGAGGACAGGGGAAATTCACCCCTCCACTTT.